This entry features one T cell receptor beta chain sequence. The CDR3 runs to 16 residues. V lost 2 bases and J 0 bases, leaving 11 bases between the germline ends. Germline lookup yields CDR1 MDHEN and CDR2 SYDVKM. Sequencing used immunoSEQ multiplex PCR; TCRdb keeps in-frame clones, though not all of them. The repertoire consists of about 4,900 clones, with over 60% occurring once and the leading ten covering nearly 6.5%. The data were taken from a study of brain metastases from non-small cell lung cancer. The TCR comes from a donor aged 40 or older with non-small cell lung cancer. This chain joins TRBV28 and TRBJ2-4; no clear D gene. Material: primary lung tumor tissue. In DNA form, the CDR3 reads TGTGCCAGCAGTTTAGGAGCCGCCGAAGCCAAAAACATTCAGTACTTC. This codes for CASSLGAAEAKNIQYF.